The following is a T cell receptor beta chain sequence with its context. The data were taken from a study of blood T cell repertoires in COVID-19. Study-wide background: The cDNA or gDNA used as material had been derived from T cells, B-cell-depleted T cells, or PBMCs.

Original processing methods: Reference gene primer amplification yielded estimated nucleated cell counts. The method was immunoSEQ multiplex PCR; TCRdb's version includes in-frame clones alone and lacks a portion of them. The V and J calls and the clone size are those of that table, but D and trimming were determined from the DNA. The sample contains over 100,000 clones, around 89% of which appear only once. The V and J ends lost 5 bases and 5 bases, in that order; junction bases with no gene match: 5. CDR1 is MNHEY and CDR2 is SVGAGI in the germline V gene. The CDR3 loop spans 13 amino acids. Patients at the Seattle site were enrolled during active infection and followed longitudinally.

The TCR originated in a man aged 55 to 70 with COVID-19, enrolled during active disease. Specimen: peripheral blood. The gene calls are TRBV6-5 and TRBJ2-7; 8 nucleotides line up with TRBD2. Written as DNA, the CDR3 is TGTGCCAGCAGTACCGGACTAGCCCACGAGCAGTACTTC. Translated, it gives CASSTGLAHEQYF.